The 6 T cell receptor beta chains below come from one sample, sequenced in a study of molecular identifiers for immune sequencing clone quantification. TCRdb re-called the PCR reads with MiXCR, one entry per CDR3 protein. This table holds a few hundred thousand distinct CDR3 sequences, around 23% found once. The sequencing input was naive CD8+ T cells from blood, with Jurkat cell RNA spiked in. Subset defined: FACS-sorted CD8+CD4-CCR7+CD45RA+ naive T cells. The receptors were sampled from a human donor in good health. Some libraries in this study had Jurkat cell RNA spiked in.

The chain links TRBV30 to TRBJ2-7, with 8 bases fitting TRBD1. Looked up from germline, CDR1 is GTSNPN and CDR2 is SVGIG (reference sequence). The V gene end was trimmed by 3 bases and the J gene end by 2 bases; junction bases not matched to a gene: 6. The CDR3 consists of 14 residues. This CDR3 reads CAWSFGTGAYEQYF. DNA for the CDR3: TGTGCCTGGAGCTTCGGGACAGGAGCCTACGAGCAGTACTTC.

The rearrangement links TRBV30 to TRBJ1-1; D is unresolved. V shed 3 bases and J shed 4 bases, with 12 bases lying between them. The CDR3 has 13 amino acids. The germline gives CDR1 GTSNPN, CDR2 SVGIG (reference sequence). The CDR3 DNA reads as TGTGCCTGGAGGCAGCTAAAGGTCACTGAAGCTTTCTTT. This encodes CAWRQLKVTEAFF.

Many counts were recorded for this clonotype. The chain links TRBV29-1 to TRBJ1-2, with no clear D. Per the germline V gene, CDR1 is SQVTM and CDR2 is ANQGSEA. V dropped 5 bases and J dropped 5 bases, with 18 bases sitting between them. The CDR3 is 14 residues long. The chain's CDR3 is CSVKSQGGLYGYTF. For the CDR3, the DNA is TGCAGCGTTAAGTCACAAGGCGGTCTTTATGGCTACACCTTC.

Note on this clonotype: The CDR3 carries no conserved terminal phenylalanine or tryptophan, so it likely arises from a read error. The chain employs TRBV19 and TRBJ2-7; D not resolved. Trimming cost V 3 bases and J 6 bases, with 12 bases left between them. The CDR3 is 13 amino acids. Germline values: CDR1 LNHDA, CDR2 SQIVND (reference sequence). The CDR3: CASSISGAREQYL. The DNA of the CDR3 is TGTGCCAGTAGTATTAGTGGCGCTCGCGAGCAGTACCTC.

The V and J genes are TRBV27 and TRBJ2-1; maybe TRBD1 (6 bases). The CDR3 is 17 amino acids. The germline V and J ends were trimmed by 3 bases and 9 bases, with 24 bases remaining between them. CDR1 and CDR2 from the germline V gene are MNHEY and SMNVEV (reference sequence). The CDR3: CASSFPPARTARVEQFF. The CDR3 DNA is TGTGCCAGCAGTTTCCCACCGGCCCGGACAGCAAGGGTTGAGCAGTTCTTC.

Turning to this clonotype: A much larger clone lies a single base off, so this may be a read error. The chain links TRBV29-1 to TRBJ1-1; D unclear. The length of the CDR3 is 12 residues. Germline CDR1 SQVTM, CDR2 ANQGSEA. CDR3 DNA sequence: TGCAGCGTTGAAGATCCGGGGTATGAAGCTCTCTTT. Translation gives CSVEDPGYEALF.